These 9 T cell receptor beta chains came from one sample sequenced in a study of CD8 T cells in ankylosing spondylitis. Whole-study findings and limits: Made up of about eight highly homologous variants, a TCR beta motif appeared characteristic of ankylosing spondylitis blood.

No antigen has been assigned to these receptors. TCRdb ran MiXCR on the 5' RACE reads and lists one entry per CDR3 protein. There are a few hundred thousand distinct CDR3 sequences in the sample; approximately 8% occur only once, and about 15% lies in the top ten. The sequenced sample was blood, either unsorted or a sorted T cell fraction (not recorded which). The source of these receptors is a male donor with ankylosing spondylitis.

The chain's CDR3 is CASSWGQIFYEQYF. The DNA for the CDR3 is TGTGCCAGCAGTTGGGGACAGATATTCTACGAGCAGTACTTC. V gene TRBV28 combines with J gene TRBJ2-7, with 7 bases fitting TRBD1. J was trimmed by 3 bases and V by 4 bases; bases with no gene match: 6. This CDR3 contains 14 residues. Germline V gene sequence: CDR1 MDHEN, CDR2 SYDVKM.

The chain combines TRBV7-2 with TRBJ2-3; TRBD2 might be the D (6 bases). Trimming left V 1 base short and J 4 bases short, with 12 bases between. CDR1 and CDR2 from the germline V gene are SGHTA and FQGNSA. The CDR3 has 15 amino acids. In nucleotides, the CDR3 is TGTGCCAGCAGCTTAGAGGGACTCCCCCCAGATACGCAGTATTTT. This encodes CASSLEGLPPDTQYF.

The V gene is TRBV4-1, the J gene TRBJ2-7, with a possible D match to TRBD2 (5 bases). Germline CDR1 is MGHRA and CDR2 is YSYEKL. V gave up 6 bases and J gave up 0 bases, with 15 bases separating them. There are 15 residues in the CDR3. The CDR3 sequence is CASRNVGVSSYEQYF. The CDR3 bases are TGCGCCAGCAGGAATGTGGGAGTGAGCTCCTACGAGCAGTACTTC.

In its sample, this clonotype was seen a few times. The rearrangement links TRBV7-9 to TRBJ2-5; D may correspond to TRBD1 or TRBD2 (5 bases each). Per germline, CDR1 SEHNR and CDR2 FQNEAQ (reference sequence). The CDR3 spans 14 residues. V lost 4 bases, J lost 5 bases, and 14 bases lay in between. The CDR3 protein is CASSYRRDGETQYF. The CDR3, as DNA: TGTGCCAGCAGCTATCGACGGGACGGGGAGACCCAGTACTTC.

This clonotype was counted ten times or more. The chain couples TRBV29-1 to TRBJ2-1; possible D gene TRBD1, 5 bases. V was pared by 1 base and J by 8 bases, with 9 bases between. The CDR3 is made up of 12 amino acids. Germline CDR1 SQVTM, CDR2 ANQGSEA. The CDR3 nucleotides read TGCAGCGTTGAAGGCAGGGCCTATGAGCAGTTCTTC. This gives the protein CSVEGRAYEQFF.

J is TRBJ1-1 and V is TRBV15; D might be TRBD1 (5 bases). Trimming cost V 0 bases and J 2 bases, with 16 bases left between them. From germline, CDR1 is LNHNV and CDR2 YYDKDF (reference sequence). The length of the CDR3 is 17 residues. For the CDR3, the DNA is TGTGCCACCAGCAGAGAGTTTAAGGGGACGGTCAACACTGAAGCTTTCTTT. It is translated as CATSREFKGTVNTEAFF.

This clonotype was counted ten times or more. The rearrangement joins TRBV20-1 to TRBJ2-5, with D tentatively TRBD2 (7 bases). The CDR3 runs to 15 residues. Trimming took off 0 bases at V and 3 bases at J, with 14 bases between the two ends. The germline V gene has CDR1 DFQATT and CDR2 SNEGSKA (reference sequence). Here the CDR3 DNA reads TGCAGTGCTAGAGATGGGGCGGGGGCGGAAGAGACCCAGTACTTC. Translated: CSARDGAGAEETQYF.

This clonotype was detected only a few times. The chain joins TRBV2 to TRBJ2-1, with TRBD2 matching over 9 bases. CDR1 and CDR2 from the germline V gene are SNHLY and FYNNEI. CDR3 length equals 18 residues. V trimming: 10 bases; J trimming: 0 bases; junction bases outside the gene matches: 16. In DNA form, the CDR3 reads TGTGCCATCCACCCGTCTAGCGGGGAGCTGAGCTCCTACAATGAGCAGTTCTTC. The encoded protein is CAIHPSSGELSSYNEQFF.

This clonotype was seen repeatedly, ten times or more. The CDR3 DNA follows: TGTGCCAGCAGCGTGGGCCCCACCTCTGGAAACACCATATATTTT. Encoded protein: CASSVGPTSGNTIYF. The J gene is TRBJ1-3, the V gene TRBV7-3; D gene uncertain. CDR1 is SGHTA and CDR2 is FQGTGA in the germline V gene. The CDR3 is 15 amino acids. Trimming shortened V by 5 bases and J by 0 bases, and 11 bases separated the two germline ends. Full variable domain (missing parts from reference TRBV7-3 and TRBJ1-3): GAGVSQTPSNKVTEKGKYVELRCDPISGHTALYWYRQSLGQGPEFLIYFQGTGAADDSGLPNDRFFAVRPEGSVSTLKIQRTERGDSAVYLCASSVGPTSGNTIYFGEGSWLTVV.